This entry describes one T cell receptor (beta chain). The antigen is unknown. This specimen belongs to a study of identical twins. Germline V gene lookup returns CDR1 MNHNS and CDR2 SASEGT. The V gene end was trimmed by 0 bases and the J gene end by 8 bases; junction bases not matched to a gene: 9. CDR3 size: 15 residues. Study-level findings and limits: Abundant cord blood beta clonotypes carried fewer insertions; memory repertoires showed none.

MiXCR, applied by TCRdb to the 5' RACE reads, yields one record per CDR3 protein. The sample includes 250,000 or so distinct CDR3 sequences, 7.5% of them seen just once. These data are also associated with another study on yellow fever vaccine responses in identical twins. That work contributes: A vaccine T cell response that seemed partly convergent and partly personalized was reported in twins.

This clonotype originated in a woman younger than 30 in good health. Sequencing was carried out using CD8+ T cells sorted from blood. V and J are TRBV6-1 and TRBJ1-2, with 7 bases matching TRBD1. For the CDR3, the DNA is TGTGCCAGCAGTGAAGCGGGAGAGGGGGCCGGCGGCTACACCTTC. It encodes CASSEAGEGAGGYTF.